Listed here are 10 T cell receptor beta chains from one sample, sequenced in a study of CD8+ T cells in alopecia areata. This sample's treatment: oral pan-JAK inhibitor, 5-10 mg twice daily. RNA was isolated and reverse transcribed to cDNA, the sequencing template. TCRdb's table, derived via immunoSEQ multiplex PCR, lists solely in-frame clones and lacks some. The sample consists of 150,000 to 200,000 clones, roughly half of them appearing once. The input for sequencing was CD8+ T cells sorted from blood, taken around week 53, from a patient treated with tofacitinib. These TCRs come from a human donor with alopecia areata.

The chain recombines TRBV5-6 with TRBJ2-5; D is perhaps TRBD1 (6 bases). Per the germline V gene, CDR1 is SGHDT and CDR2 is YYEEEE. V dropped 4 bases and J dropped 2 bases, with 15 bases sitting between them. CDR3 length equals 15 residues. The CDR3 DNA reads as TGTGCCAGCAGCACCTCGACAGGCGAGCAAGAGACCCAGTACTTC. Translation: CASSTSTGEQETQYF.

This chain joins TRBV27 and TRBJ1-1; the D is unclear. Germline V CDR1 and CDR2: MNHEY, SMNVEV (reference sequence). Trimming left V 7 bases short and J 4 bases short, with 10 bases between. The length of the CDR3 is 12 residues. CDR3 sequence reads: CASKDSSTEAFF. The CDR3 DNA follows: TGTGCCAGCAAGGACTCTAGCACTGAAGCTTTCTTT.

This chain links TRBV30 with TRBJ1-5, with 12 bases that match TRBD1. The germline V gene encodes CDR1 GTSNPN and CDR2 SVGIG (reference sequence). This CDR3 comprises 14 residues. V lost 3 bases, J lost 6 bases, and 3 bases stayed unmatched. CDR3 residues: CAWSRDRGRQPQHF. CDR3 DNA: TGTGCCTGGAGCCGGGACAGGGGGCGTCAGCCCCAGCATTTT. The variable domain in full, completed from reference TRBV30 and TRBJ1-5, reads SQTIHQWPATLVQPVGSPLSLECTVEGTSNPNLYWYRQAAGRGLQLLFYSVGIGQISSEVPQNLSASRPQDRQFILSSKKLLLSDSGFYLCAWSRDRGRQPQHFGDGTRLSIL.

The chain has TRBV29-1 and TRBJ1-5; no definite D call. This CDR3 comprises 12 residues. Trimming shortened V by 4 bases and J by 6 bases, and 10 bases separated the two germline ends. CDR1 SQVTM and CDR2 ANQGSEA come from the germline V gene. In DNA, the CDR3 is TGCAGCGTTGTAACAGCCGTTCAGCCCCAGCATTTT. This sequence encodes CSVVTAVQPQHF.

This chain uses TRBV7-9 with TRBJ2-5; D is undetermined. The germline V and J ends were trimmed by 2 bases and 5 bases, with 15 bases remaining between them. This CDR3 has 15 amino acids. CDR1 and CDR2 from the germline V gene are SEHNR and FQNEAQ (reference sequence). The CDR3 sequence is CASSLSPRALETQYF. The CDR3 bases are TGTGCCAGCAGCTTATCGCCTCGAGCGTTGGAGACCCAGTACTTC. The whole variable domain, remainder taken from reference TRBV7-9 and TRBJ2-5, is DTGVSQNPRHKITKRGQNVTFRCDPISEHNRLYWYRQTLGQGPEFLTYFQNEAQLEKSRLLSDRFSAERPKGSFSTLEIQRTEQGDSAMYLCASSLSPRALETQYFGPGTRLLVL.

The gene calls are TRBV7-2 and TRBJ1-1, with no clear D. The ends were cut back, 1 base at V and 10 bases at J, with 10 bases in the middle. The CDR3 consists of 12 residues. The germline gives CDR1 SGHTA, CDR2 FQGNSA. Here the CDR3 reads CASSLVLGLAFF. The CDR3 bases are TGTGCCAGCAGCTTAGTCCTCGGGTTAGCTTTCTTT.

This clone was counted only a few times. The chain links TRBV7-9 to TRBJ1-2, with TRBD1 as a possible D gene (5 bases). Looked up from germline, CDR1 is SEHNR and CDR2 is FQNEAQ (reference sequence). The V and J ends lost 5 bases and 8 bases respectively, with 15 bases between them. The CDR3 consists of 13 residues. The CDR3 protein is CASSPGTLWGYTF. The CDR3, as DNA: TGTGCCAGCAGCCCCGGGACGCTCTGGGGCTACACCTTC. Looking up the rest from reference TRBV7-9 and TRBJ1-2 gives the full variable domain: DTGVSQNPRHKITKRGQNVTFRCDPISEHNRLYWYRQTLGQGPEFLTYFQNEAQLEKSRLLSDRFSAERPKGSFSTLEIQRTEQGDSAMYLCASSPGTLWGYTFGSGTRLTVV.

The CDR3 DNA sequence: TGTGCCAGCAGTTATCAGGGGGCGAGGAGCACTGAAGCTTTCTTT. It codes for CASSYQGARSTEAFF. V is TRBV6-5 and J is TRBJ1-1; TRBD1 agrees at 8 bases. Trimming removed 3 bases from V and 4 bases from J; junction bases left unmatched: 7. The CDR3 is 15 amino acids. Germline V gene data show CDR1 as MNHEY and CDR2 as SVGAGI.

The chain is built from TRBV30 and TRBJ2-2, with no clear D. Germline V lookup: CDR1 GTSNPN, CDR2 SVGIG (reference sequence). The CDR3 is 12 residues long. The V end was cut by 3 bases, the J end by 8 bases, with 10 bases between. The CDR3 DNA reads TGTGCCTGGAGCCTGAGACCGGGGGAGCTGTTTTTT. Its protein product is CAWSLRPGELFF.

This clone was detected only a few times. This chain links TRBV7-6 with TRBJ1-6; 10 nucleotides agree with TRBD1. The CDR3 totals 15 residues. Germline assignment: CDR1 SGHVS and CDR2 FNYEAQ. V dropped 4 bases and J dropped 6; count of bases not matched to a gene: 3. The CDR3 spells CASSSRDRGNSPLHF. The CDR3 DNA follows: TGTGCCAGCAGCTCACGGGACAGGGGTAATTCACCCCTCCACTTT.